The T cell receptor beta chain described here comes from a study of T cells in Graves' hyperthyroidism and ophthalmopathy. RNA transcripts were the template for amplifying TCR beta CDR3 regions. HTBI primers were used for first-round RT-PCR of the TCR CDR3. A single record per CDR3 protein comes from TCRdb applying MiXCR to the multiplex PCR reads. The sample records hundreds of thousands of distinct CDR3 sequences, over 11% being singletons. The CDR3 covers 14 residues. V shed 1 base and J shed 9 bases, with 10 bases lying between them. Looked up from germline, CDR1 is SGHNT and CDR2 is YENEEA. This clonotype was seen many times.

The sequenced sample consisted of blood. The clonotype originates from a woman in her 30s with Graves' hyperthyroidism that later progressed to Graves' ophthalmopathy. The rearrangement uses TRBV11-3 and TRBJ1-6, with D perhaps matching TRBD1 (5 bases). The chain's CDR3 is CASSLAGYGSPLHF. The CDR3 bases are TGTGCCAGCAGCTTAGCAGGGTACGGTTCACCCCTCCACTTT.